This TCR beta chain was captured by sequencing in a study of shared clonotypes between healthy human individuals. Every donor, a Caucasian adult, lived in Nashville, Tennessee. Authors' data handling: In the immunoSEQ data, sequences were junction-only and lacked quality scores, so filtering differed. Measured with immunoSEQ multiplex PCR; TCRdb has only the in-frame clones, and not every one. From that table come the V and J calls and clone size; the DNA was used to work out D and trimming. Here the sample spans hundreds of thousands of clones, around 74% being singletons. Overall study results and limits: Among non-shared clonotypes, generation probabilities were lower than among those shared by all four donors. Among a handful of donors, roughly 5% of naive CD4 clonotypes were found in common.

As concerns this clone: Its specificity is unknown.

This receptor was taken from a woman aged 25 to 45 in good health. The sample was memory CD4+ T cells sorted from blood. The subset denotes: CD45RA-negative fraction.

CDR3 in DNA: TGCAGCGCCCAGGGGACAGGCGGCTATGGCTACACCTTC. Encoded protein: CSAQGTGGYGYTF. V usage is TRBV29-1 and J usage is TRBJ1-2; 8 positions agree with TRBD1. J was trimmed by 4 bases and V by 7 bases; bases with no gene match: 8. The CDR3 sequence is 13 residues long. Germline CDR1 is SQVTM and CDR2 is ANQGSEA.